These 16 T cell receptor beta chains came from one sample sequenced in a study of blood T cell repertoires in COVID-19. Sequenced by immunoSEQ multiplex PCR; TCRdb stores in-frame clones only, minus some. This table holds under 100,000 clones, about 89% found once. The specimen was peripheral blood. The receptors stem from a man aged 45-60 years with acute or convalescent COVID-19.

The V gene is TRBV30, the J gene TRBJ1-2; weak D call: TRBD1 (6 bases). Between the trimmed V and J ends, which lost 7 bases and 3 bases, there was a span of 18 bases. Germline V gene lookup returns CDR1 GTSNPN and CDR2 SVGIG (reference sequence). This CDR3 contains 14 residues. The CDR3 reads CAYRRDMGHYGYTF. DNA for the CDR3: TGTGCCTACCGCCGGGACATGGGGCACTATGGCTACACCTTC.

The chain is built from TRBV5-1 and TRBJ1-3; 10 positions match TRBD1. This CDR3 spans 14 amino acids. With 4 bases clipped from V and 7 bases from J, the junction kept 5 bases outside the gene matches. Germline-derived CDR1 and CDR2 are SGHRS and YFSETQ. The CDR3 is CASSQDRGGNTIYF. In nucleotides, the CDR3 is TGCGCCAGCAGCCAGGACAGGGGGGGCAACACCATATATTTT.

The chain combines TRBV7-2 with TRBJ2-7; 9 nucleotides agree with TRBD2. In germline, CDR1 is SGHTA, CDR2 FQGNSA. The CDR3 consists of 14 residues. Trimming at V came to 5 bases and at J to 6 bases, leaving 8 bases not matched to a gene. The CDR3 sequence: CASSPPSGVGEQYF. The CDR3 DNA follows: TGTGCCAGCAGCCCCCCTAGCGGGGTTGGCGAGCAGTACTTC.

The chain is built from TRBV30 and TRBJ2-5; possible D gene TRBD1, 6 bases. The CDR3 sequence is 13 residues long. The V gene lost 6 bases and the J gene lost 5 bases, with 16 bases spanning the gap. Germline CDR1 and CDR2: GTSNPN and SVGIG (reference sequence). CDR3 amino acids: CACGRGSRETQYF. CDR3 DNA sequence: TGTGCCTGTGGAAGGGGGTCCCGGGAGACCCAGTACTTC.

This chain links TRBV15 with TRBJ2-2; D might be TRBD2 (5 bases). Germline values: CDR1 LNHNV, CDR2 YYDKDF (reference sequence). V lost 1 base, J lost 1 base, and 10 bases lay in between. The length of the CDR3 is 16 residues. The DNA for the CDR3 is TGTGCCACCAGCAGAGTTCGACGGGGGAACACCGGGGAGCTGTTTTTT. Residues: CATSRVRRGNTGELFF. The whole variable domain, filled in from reference TRBV15 and TRBJ2-2, reads DAMVIQNPRYQVTQFGKPVTLSCSQTLNHNVMYWYQQKSSQAPKLLFHYYDKDFNNEADTPDNFQSRRPNTSFCFLDIRSPGLGDTAMYLCATSRVRRGNTGELFFGEGSRLTVL.

Points on this clone: At one boundary the junction diverges from the germline segment, which might be a read error. The chain couples TRBV3-1 (or the pseudogene TRBV3-2) to TRBJ1-2; TRBD1 matches 9 bases. CDR1 and CDR2 from the germline V gene are LGHDT and YNNKEL (reference sequence). The CDR3 runs to 12 residues. CDR3 protein: CASSRGQGVEAF. The CDR3 bases are TGTGCCAGCAGCCGGGGACAGGGCGTTGAAGCCTTC.

The chain joins TRBV5-1 to TRBJ2-5; TRBD1 matches at 7 bases. Germline V CDR1 and CDR2: SGHRS, YFSETQ. V shed 5 bases, J shed 4 bases, and the junction held 8 bases outside the gene matches. CDR3 size: 14 residues. CDR3: CASRPGTVGETQYF. The CDR3 DNA reads as TGCGCCAGCAGACCTGGGACAGTCGGAGAGACCCAGTACTTC. The variable domain in full, with the rest retrieved from reference TRBV5-1 and TRBJ2-5, is KAGVTQTPRYLIKTRGQQVTLSCSPISGHRSVSWYQQTPGQGLQFLFEYFSETQRNKGNFPGRFSGRQFSNSRSEMNVSTLELGDSALYLCASRPGTVGETQYFGPGTRLLVL.

The V gene is TRBV7-2, the J gene TRBJ1-6; TRBD1 matches 7 bases. Germline CDR1 reads SGHTA; CDR2 reads FQGNSA. Germline trimming cut 5 bases from V and 7 bases from J; bases unmatched to any gene: 11. The CDR3 has 16 amino acids. CDR3 residues: CASSPRQGGYNSPLHF. CDR3 in DNA: TGTGCCAGCAGCCCCCGACAGGGAGGTTACAATTCACCCCTCCACTTT.

This clone was counted once. The CDR3 nucleotides read TGTGCCAGCAGTCCAGGGTCTAGCTATGGCTACACCTTC. Its translation: CASSPGSSYGYTF. This chain uses TRBV6-5 with TRBJ1-2, with a tentative D call TRBD1 (5 bases). The CDR3 contains 13 residues. With 5 bases removed from V and 4 bases from J, the gap between germline ends came to 11 bases. Germline lookup yields CDR1 MNHEY and CDR2 SVGAGI.

The V call is TRBV3-1 (or the pseudogene TRBV3-2), the J call TRBJ2-1, with TRBD2 as a possible D gene (6 bases). The CDR3 covers 14 residues. V was clipped by 3 bases and J by 10 bases, with 16 bases between them. CDR1 and CDR2 (germline): LGHDT, YNNKEL (reference sequence). In DNA form, the CDR3 reads TGTGCCAGCAGCCAGCGCCGGGACTGGACCGAGCAGTTCTTC. Translating gives CASSQRRDWTEQFF.

In regard to this clone: Other DNA sequences from this sample encode an identical CDR3 as well. The CDR3 protein is CASSLRVNTEAFF. The CDR3 nucleotides are TGTGCCAGCAGTTTACGAGTGAACACTGAAGCTTTCTTT. This chain connects TRBV12-3 or TRBV12-4 to TRBJ1-1; D gene uncertain. This CDR3 is built from 13 residues. V shed 2 bases and J shed 0 bases, with 4 bases lying between them.

This chain uses TRBV6-5 with TRBJ2-2; 7 bases map to TRBD1. Germline V gene sequence: CDR1 MNHEY, CDR2 SVGAGI. V lost 2 bases to trimming and J lost 3 bases; unmatched junction nucleotides: 6. The CDR3 runs 16 residues. In DNA form, the CDR3 reads TGTGCCAGCAGTTACGACGGGACAGTCTACACCGGGGAGCTGTTTTTT. It is translated as CASSYDGTVYTGELFF.

The chain has TRBV7-2 and TRBJ1-6; D perhaps matches TRBD1 (6 bases). From germline, CDR1 is SGHTA and CDR2 FQGNSA. Trimming stripped 5 bases from V and 5 bases from J, with 16 bases between. The CDR3 consists of 16 residues. CDR3 sequence (DNA): TGTGCCAGCAGCCCCCCGGGCAGGGGAGATAATTCACCCCTCCACTTT. This codes for CASSPPGRGDNSPLHF.

This clone was recorded only once. V gene TRBV5-1 combines with J gene TRBJ2-7; no definite D call. The CDR3 totals 13 residues. Germline V gene data show CDR1 as SGHRS and CDR2 as YFSETQ. Trimming left V 0 bases short and J 3 bases short, with 7 bases between. CDR3 sequence: CASSLEYFYEQYF. The CDR3, as DNA: TGCGCCAGCAGCTTGGAATACTTCTACGAGCAGTACTTC.

The gene calls are TRBV5-1 and TRBJ1-3; D unresolved. The CDR3 sequence is 14 residues long. Per the germline V gene, CDR1 is SGHRS and CDR2 is YFSETQ. Trimming took off 4 bases at V and 1 base at J, with 9 bases between the two ends. The CDR3 loop reads CASSEHKSGNTIYF. The DNA for the CDR3 is TGCGCCAGCAGCGAGCATAAATCTGGAAACACCATATATTTT.

This chain uses TRBV10-3 with TRBJ2-1; 8 nucleotides match TRBD1. The CDR3 totals 14 residues. Germline-derived CDR1 and CDR2 are ENHRY and SYGVKD. The V segment lost 0 bases and the J segment 8 bases; nucleotides outside the gene matches: 3. The CDR3 is CAISESGQGYEQFF. The CDR3 DNA sequence: TGTGCCATCAGTGAGTCAGGACAGGGCTATGAGCAGTTCTTC.